These T cell receptor beta chains were read from a single sample in a study of T cells in Graves' hyperthyroidism and ophthalmopathy. Each CDR3 protein gets one entry after TCRdb re-called the multiplex PCR reads with MiXCR. The sample shows approximately 430,000 distinct CDR3 sequences, roughly 14% of them seen only once. The sample taken for sequencing was blood. The origin of the receptors is a woman in her late teens or twenties with Graves' hyperthyroidism. Both conserved end residues are part of each CDR3. The D gene is left open where the match is weak. A row's size may be missing; if present it is once, few, many or a size class.

v_gene	abundance	d_gene	j_gene	CDR3aa	CDR3nt
TRBV6-5	many	.	TRBJ2-5	CASSYSGGDWKTQYF	TGTGCCAGCAGTTACTCTGGCGGGGATTGGAAGACCCAGTACTTC
TRBV29-1	few	.	TRBJ1-5	CSVLTVSNSNQPQHF	TGCAGCGTCCTGACGGTCTCTAATAGCAATCAGCCCCAGCATTTT
TRBV18	many	TRBD2	TRBJ2-1	CASSRREGSYNEQFF	TGTGCCAGCTCACGCAGGGAGGGTTCCTACAATGAGCAGTTCTTC
TRBV15	.	TRBD1	TRBJ2-7	CATGRDPVYRGPYEQYF	TGTGCCACCGGCAGAGATCCTGTATACAGGGGCCCGTACGAGCAGTACTTC
TRBV7-2	many	TRBD1	TRBJ2-7	CASSFGQGVPYEQYF	TGTGCCAGCAGCTTTGGGCAGGGGGTGCCCTACGAGCAGTACTTC
TRBV2	many	.	TRBJ2-7	CASSADQGGLGTYEQYF	TGTGCCAGCAGTGCGGATCAGGGCGGGCTGGGGACCTACGAGCAGTACTTC
TRBV29-1	.	.	TRBJ2-7	CSVEDRGSYEQYF	TGCAGCGTTGAAGATCGGGGCTCCTACGAGCAGTACTTC
TRBV9	many	TRBD2	TRBJ2-7	CASSVDSGRFYEQYF	TGTGCCAGCAGCGTAGATAGCGGGAGGTTCTACGAGCAGTACTTC
TRBV27	.	TRBD2	TRBJ2-7	CASSPLPGASGRIYEQYF	TGTGCCAGCAGTCCCCTCCCCGGGGCTAGCGGGAGGATCTACGAGCAGTACTTC
TRBV19	few	TRBD2	TRBJ2-3	CASSIVSGGGTDTQYF	TGTGCCAGTAGTATAGTAAGCGGGGGGGGCACAGATACGCAGTATTTT
TRBV11-2	many	.	TRBJ2-3	CASTLSGTVLTDTQYF	TGTGCCAGCACCTTGTCCGGGACTGTTCTCACAGATACGCAGTATTTT
TRBV13	many	TRBD1	TRBJ2-7	CASSFGTVTYEQYF	TGTGCCAGCAGCTTCGGGACAGTGACCTACGAGCAGTACTTC
TRBV6-1	many	.	TRBJ2-7	CASSESPVSSYEQYF	TGTGCCAGCAGTGAATCTCCGGTCAGCTCCTACGAGCAGTACTTC
TRBV20-1	few	TRBD2	TRBJ2-3	CSARTDELAELSTDTQYF	TGCAGTGCTCGAACTGACGAACTAGCGGAACTTAGCACAGATACGCAGTATTTT
TRBV7-2	few	.	TRBJ1-2	CASSFLPSLNYGYTF	TGTGCCAGCAGCTTTCTCCCTTCATTAAACTATGGCTACACCTTC
TRBV20-1	.	.	TRBJ2-7	CSATDRSYEQYF	TGCAGTGCTACCGACAGATCCTACGAGCAGTACTTC
TRBV20-1	.	TRBD2	TRBJ2-1	CSASFGLAGGPHEQFF	TGCAGTGCTAGCTTCGGACTAGCGGGAGGGCCGCATGAGCAGTTCTTC
TRBV12-3/TRBV12-4	.	TRBD1	TRBJ1-5	CASSYRQGQYQPQHF	TGTGCCAGCAGCTACAGACAGGGCCAGTATCAGCCCCAGCATTTT
TRBV2	many	.	TRBJ1-1	CASSVRTMNTEAFF	TGTGCCAGCAGTGTTCGAACAATGAACACTGAAGCTTTCTTT
TRBV10-3	few	.	TRBJ2-2	CAIGWGAGELFF	TGTGCCATCGGCTGGGGAGCCGGGGAGCTGTTTTTT
TRBV2	.	.	TRBJ2-7	CASREGIRVSYEQYF	TGTGCCAGCAGAGAGGGGATAAGAGTGTCCTACGAGCAGTACTTC
TRBV7-2	many	TRBD2	TRBJ2-1	CASSYTRDYRNNEQFF	TGTGCCAGCAGCTACACAAGGGACTACCGGAACAATGAGCAGTTCTTC
TRBV28	many	TRBD1	TRBJ1-1	CASSSPRTGGRHAEAFF	TGTGCCAGCAGTTCCCCCAGGACAGGGGGCCGTCACGCTGAAGCTTTCTTT
TRBV20-1	many	.	TRBJ1-3	CSARPTRTGNTIYF	TGCAGTGCTAGACCCACCCGTACGGGAAACACCATATATTTT
TRBV12-3/TRBV12-4	many	TRBD2	TRBJ2-5	CASSFSGGAETQYF	TGTGCCAGCAGTTTTAGCGGGGGGGCGGAGACCCAGTACTTC
TRBV12-3/TRBV12-4	.	TRBD1	TRBJ2-2	CASTQTGDGELFF	TGTGCCAGCACCCAGACAGGGGACGGGGAGCTGTTTTTT
TRBV10-3	many	.	TRBJ2-7	CAITSREGGSEQYF	TGTGCCATCACCTCGAGAGAAGGGGGGAGCGAGCAGTACTTC
TRBV5-8	.	TRBD2	TRBJ2-3	CASRKRRGSSTDTQYF	TGTGCCAGCAGAAAAAGGCGCGGGAGTAGCACAGATACGCAGTATTTT
TRBV7-9	few	.	TRBJ1-3	CASSSATLSSGNTIYF	TGTGCCAGCAGCTCAGCGACGCTGAGCTCTGGAAACACCATATATTTT
TRBV7-9	few	.	TRBJ2-7	CASSPAGQSAYEQYF	TGTGCCAGCAGCCCTGCCGGACAGTCAGCCTACGAGCAGTACTTC
TRBV7-8	many	.	TRBJ1-2	CASSPPGVRFYGYTF	TGTGCCAGCAGCCCCCCGGGGGTCCGATTCTATGGCTACACCTTC
TRBV6-1	.	.	TRBJ2-4	CASSGLFLRGIAKNIQYF	TGTGCCAGCAGTGGCCTATTCCTTCGGGGCATAGCCAAAAACATTCAGTACTTC
TRBV29-1	many	.	TRBJ2-2	CSVVYRTNTGELFF	TGCAGCGTTGTATACAGGACGAACACCGGGGAGCTGTTTTTT
TRBV28	many	.	TRBJ2-5	CASSLEQGGKYF	TGTGCCAGCAGTTTGGAACAGGGGGGGAAGTACTTC
TRBV2	many	TRBD1	TRBJ2-7	CASTADRGPYEQYF	TGTGCCAGCACCGCCGACAGGGGGCCCTACGAGCAGTACTTC
TRBV3-1	many	TRBD1	TRBJ2-3	CASSQGGQGVTDTQYF	TGTGCCAGCAGCCAAGGTGGACAGGGGGTAACAGATACGCAGTATTTT
TRBV29-1	many	TRBD1	TRBJ2-7	CSVVGDRINEQYF	TGCAGCGTTGTGGGGGACAGGATCAACGAGCAGTACTTC
TRBV20-1	.	TRBD2	TRBJ2-1	CSARVTGGSSYNEQFF	TGCAGTGCTAGAGTAACGGGGGGGAGCTCCTACAATGAGCAGTTCTTC
TRBV20-1	few	.	TRBJ2-7	CSASTGGGLSYEQYF	TGCAGTGCCTCCACAGGGGGGGGTCTCTCCTACGAGCAGTACTTC
TRBV2	many	.	TRBJ1-1	CASSGPPRGSLNTEAFF	TGTGCCAGCAGTGGTCCCCCCAGGGGCAGTTTGAACACTGAAGCTTTCTTT
TRBV9	.	.	TRBJ2-2	CASSGLVEARELFF	TGTGCCAGCAGCGGTCTAGTCGAGGCCCGGGAGCTGTTTTTT
TRBV3-1	few	TRBD2	TRBJ2-5	CASSLQSGGSPWGETQYF	TGTGCCAGCAGCCTTCAAAGCGGGGGGTCCCCCTGGGGCGAGACCCAGTACTTC
TRBV5-1	.	.	TRBJ1-3	CASTMSTGTGNTIYF	TGCGCCAGCACTATGAGTACAGGGACAGGAAACACCATATATTTT
TRBV12-3/TRBV12-4	many	.	TRBJ1-5	CASRKAGGRDQPQHF	TGTGCCAGTCGAAAGGCGGGGGGTCGCGATCAGCCCCAGCATTTT
TRBV29-1	few	.	TRBJ1-6	CSVARTANSPLHF	TGCAGCGTTGCCCGGACTGCCAATTCACCCCTCCACTTT
TRBV10-3	.	TRBD1	TRBJ2-7	CAIRDGQGGYEQYF	TGTGCCATCAGGGACGGACAGGGGGGGTACGAGCAGTACTTC